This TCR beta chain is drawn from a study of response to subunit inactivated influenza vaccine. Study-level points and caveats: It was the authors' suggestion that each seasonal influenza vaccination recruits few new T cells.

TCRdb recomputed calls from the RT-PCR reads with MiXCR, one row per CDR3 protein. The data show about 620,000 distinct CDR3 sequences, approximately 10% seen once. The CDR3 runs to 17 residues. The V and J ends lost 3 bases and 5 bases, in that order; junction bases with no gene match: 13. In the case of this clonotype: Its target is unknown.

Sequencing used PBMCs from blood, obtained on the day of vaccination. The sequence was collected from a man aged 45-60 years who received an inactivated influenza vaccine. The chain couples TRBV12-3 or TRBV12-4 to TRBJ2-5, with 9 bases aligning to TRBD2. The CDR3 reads CASSFRLSGGTLETQYF. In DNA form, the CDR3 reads TGTGCCAGCAGTTTCCGGTTGAGCGGGGGGACTTTGGAGACCCAGTACTTC.